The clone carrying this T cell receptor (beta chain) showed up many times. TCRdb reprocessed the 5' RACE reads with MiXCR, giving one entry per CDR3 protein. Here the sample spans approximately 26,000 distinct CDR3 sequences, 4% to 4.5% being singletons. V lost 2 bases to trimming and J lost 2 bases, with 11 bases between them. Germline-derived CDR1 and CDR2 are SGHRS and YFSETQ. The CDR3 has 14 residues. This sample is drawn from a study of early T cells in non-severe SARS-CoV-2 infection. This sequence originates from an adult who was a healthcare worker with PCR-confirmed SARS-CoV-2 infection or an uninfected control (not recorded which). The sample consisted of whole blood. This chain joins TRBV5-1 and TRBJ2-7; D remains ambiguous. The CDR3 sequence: CASSLVVSPYEQYF. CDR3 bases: TGCGCCAGCAGCTTAGTGGTCAGCCCCTACGAGCAGTACTTC. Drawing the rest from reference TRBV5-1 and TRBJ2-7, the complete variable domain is KAGVTQTPRYLIKTRGQQVTLSCSPISGHRSVSWYQQTPGQGLQFLFEYFSETQRNKGNFPGRFSGRQFSNSRSEMNVSTLELGDSALYLCASSLVVSPYEQYFGPGTRLTVT.